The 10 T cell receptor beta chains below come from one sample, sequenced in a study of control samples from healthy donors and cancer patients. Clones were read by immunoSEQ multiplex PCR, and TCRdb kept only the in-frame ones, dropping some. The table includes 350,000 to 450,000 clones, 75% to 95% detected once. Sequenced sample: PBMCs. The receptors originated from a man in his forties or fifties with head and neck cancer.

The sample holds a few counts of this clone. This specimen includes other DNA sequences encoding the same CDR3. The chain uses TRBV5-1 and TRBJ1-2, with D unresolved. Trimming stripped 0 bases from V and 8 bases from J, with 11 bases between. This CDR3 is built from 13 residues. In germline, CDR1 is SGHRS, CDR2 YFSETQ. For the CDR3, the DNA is TGCGCCAGCAGCTTGGAAGGGATCGGCGGCTACACCTTC. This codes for CASSLEGIGGYTF.

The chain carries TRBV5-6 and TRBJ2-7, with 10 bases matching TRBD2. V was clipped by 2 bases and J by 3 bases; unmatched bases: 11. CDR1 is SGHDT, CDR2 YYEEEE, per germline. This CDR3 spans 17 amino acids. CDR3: CASSLELAGNPIYEQYF. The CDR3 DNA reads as TGTGCCAGCAGCTTAGAACTAGCGGGAAACCCGATCTACGAGCAGTACTTC.

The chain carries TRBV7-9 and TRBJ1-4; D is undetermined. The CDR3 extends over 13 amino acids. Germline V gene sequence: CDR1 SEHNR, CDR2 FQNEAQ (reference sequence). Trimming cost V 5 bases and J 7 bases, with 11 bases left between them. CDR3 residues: CASSPSRGEKLFF. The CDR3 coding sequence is TGTGCCAGCAGCCCCTCCCGGGGTGAAAAACTGTTTTTT.

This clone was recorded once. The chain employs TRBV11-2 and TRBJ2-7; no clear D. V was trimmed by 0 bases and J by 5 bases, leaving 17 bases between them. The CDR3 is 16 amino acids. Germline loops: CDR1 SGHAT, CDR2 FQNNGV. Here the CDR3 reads CASSLDRPHRADEQYF. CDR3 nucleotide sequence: TGTGCCAGCAGCTTAGATAGGCCCCATCGGGCGGACGAGCAGTACTTC.

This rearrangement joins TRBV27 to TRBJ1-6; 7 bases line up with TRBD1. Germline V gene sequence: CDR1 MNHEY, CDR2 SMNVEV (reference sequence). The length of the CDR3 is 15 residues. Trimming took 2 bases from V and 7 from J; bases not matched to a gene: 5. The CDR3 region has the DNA TGTGCCAGCAGTTTACGGGACAGACAAAATTCACCCCTCCACTTT. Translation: CASSLRDRQNSPLHF.

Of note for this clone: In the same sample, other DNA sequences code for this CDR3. The DNA for the CDR3 is TGTGCCAGCAGCCCCCGGGTCAGCACAGATACGCAGTATTTT. This sequence encodes CASSPRVSTDTQYF. This chain uses TRBV7-6 with TRBJ2-3; D is uncertain. Germline CDR1 reads SGHVS; CDR2 reads FNYEAQ. Trimming shortened V by 5 bases and J by 0 bases, and 9 bases separated the two germline ends. The CDR3 is made up of 14 amino acids.

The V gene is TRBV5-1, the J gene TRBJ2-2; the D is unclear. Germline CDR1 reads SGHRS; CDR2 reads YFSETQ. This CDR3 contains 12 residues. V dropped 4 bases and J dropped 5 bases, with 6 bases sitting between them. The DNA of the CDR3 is TGCGCCAGCAGCCCGACAACCGGGGAGCTGTTTTTT. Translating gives CASSPTTGELFF.

Here the CDR3 DNA reads TGTGCCGGACAATCTGTGACAGTGAGCTCTGGAAACACCATATATTTT. As protein: CAGQSVTVSSGNTIYF. The chain carries TRBV30 and TRBJ1-3; a weak D match, TRBD1 (5 bases). The ends were cut back, 8 bases at V and 0 bases at J, with 20 bases in the middle. The CDR3 loop spans 16 amino acids. CDR1 and CDR2 from the germline V gene are GTSNPN and SVGIG (reference sequence).

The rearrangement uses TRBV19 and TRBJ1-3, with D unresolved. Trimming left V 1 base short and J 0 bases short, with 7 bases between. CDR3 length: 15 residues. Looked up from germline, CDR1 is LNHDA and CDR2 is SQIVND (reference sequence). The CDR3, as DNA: TGTGCCAGTAGTATAGCGGTCTACTCTGGAAACACCATATATTTT. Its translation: CASSIAVYSGNTIYF.

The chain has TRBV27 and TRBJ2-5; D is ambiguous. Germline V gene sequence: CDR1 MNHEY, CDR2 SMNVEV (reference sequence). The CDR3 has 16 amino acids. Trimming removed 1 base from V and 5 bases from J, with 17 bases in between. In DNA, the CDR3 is TGTGCCAGCAGTTTATTTTTCGAGGCCGTGAGGGAGACCCAGTACTTC. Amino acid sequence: CASSLFFEAVRETQYF.